One T cell receptor (beta chain) is described in this entry. The CDR3 end lies 3 residues beyond the end of the read and is filled in from the germline J gene. Germline V CDR1 and CDR2: SQVTM, ANQGSEA. The CDR3 contains 17 residues. Trimming pared 2 bases from V and 8 bases from J, leaving 24 bases between. Clones were sequenced by immunoSEQ multiplex PCR, and TCRdb holds only the in-frame ones, with some missing. The table gives about 29,000 clones; the top ten clones make up approximately 2.9% of it. The sample belongs to a study of T cells in women clearing cervical HPV infection. Overall study context: Cases' blood sampling followed lesion detection by median roughly 160 days (90 to 200).

The receptor was derived from a woman between 18 and 70 years old with a cervical HPV16 infection that either progressed to CIN3+ or cleared (not recorded which). V gene TRBV29-1 combines with J gene TRBJ1-4, with D possibly matching TRBD1 (5 bases). The sample consisted of blood buffy coat. CDR3: CSVERLDSQGGVEKLFF. CDR3 DNA, as far as it was read: TGCAGCGTTGAACGGCTAGACAGTCAGGGTGGGGTAGAAAAA. Based on the CDR3 plus reference TRBV29-1 and TRBJ1-4, the full variable domain is SAVISQKPSRDICQRGTSLTIQCQVDSQVTMMFWYRQQPGQSLTLIATANQGSEATYESGFVIDKFPISRPNLTFSTLTVSNMSPEDSSIYLCSVERLDSQGGVEKLFFGSGTQLSVL.